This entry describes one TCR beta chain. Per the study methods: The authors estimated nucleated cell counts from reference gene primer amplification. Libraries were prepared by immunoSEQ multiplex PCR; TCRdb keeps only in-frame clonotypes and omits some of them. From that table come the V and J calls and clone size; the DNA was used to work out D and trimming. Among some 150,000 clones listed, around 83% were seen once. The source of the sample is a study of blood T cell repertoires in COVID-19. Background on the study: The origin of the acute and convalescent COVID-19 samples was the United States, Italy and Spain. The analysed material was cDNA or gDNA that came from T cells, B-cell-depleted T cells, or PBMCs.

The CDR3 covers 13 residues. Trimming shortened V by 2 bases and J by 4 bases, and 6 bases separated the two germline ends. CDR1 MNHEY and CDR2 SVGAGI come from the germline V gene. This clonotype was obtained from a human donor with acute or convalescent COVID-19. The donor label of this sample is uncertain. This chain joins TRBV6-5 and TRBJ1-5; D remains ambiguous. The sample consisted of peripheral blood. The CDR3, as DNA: TGTGCCAGCAGTTACGGCGGGAATCAGCCCCAGCATTTT. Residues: CASSYGGNQPQHF.